This TCR beta chain was recorded in a study of human T cells and chemical hapten exposure. Turning to the study itself: Throughout the approximately 26-week study, diphenylcyclopropenone was applied weekly to the patients' scalps.

TCRdb fed the RACE reads into MiXCR, producing one record per CDR3 protein. The sample has some 360,000 distinct CDR3 sequences; approximately 5% are singletons. Notes on this clonotype: A much larger clone lies one base from this, so it may be a read error.

Indicated time point: pre-sensitization, week 0. The sample's treatment: therapeutic diphenylcyclopropenone sensitization with weekly scalp DPC. Blood was collected ahead of every patch test applied. Material: whole blood, obtained in connection with sensitization to the hapten diphenylcyclopropenone (DPC). The TCR was taken from a woman aged 45 to 65 with alopecia areata. Some clones in this sample may be carry-over from other donors' samples.

The CDR3 sequence: CASSLAGTERTYTQYF. The CDR3 DNA sequence: TGTGCCAGCAGCTTAGCCGGGACGGAACGCACATATACGCAGTATTTT. The V and J genes are TRBV7-9 and TRBJ2-3; the D call may be TRBD1 or TRBD2 (5 bases each). The CDR3 is 16 residues long. The germline V gene has CDR1 SEHNR and CDR2 FQNEAQ (reference sequence).